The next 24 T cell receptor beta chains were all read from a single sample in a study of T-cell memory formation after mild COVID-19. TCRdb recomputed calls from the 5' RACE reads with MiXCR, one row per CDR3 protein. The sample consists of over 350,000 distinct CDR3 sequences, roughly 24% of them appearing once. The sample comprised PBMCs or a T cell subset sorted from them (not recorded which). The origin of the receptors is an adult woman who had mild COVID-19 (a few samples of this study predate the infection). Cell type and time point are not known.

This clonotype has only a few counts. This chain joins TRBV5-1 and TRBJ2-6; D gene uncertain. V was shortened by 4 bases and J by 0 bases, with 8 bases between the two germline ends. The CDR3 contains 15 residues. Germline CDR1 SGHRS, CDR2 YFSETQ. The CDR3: CASSPIPSGANVLTF. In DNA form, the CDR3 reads TGCGCCAGCAGCCCGATACCCTCTGGGGCCAACGTCCTGACTTTC.

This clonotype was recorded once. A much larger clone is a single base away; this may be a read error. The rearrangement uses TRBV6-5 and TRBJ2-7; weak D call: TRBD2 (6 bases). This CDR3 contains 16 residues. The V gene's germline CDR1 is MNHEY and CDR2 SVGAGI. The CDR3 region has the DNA TGTGACAGCAGTTACTCGAGGCTAGCGTACTCCTACGAGCAGTACTTC. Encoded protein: CDSSYSRLAYSYEQYF.

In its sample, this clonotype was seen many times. This CDR3 is CASSQGGHSSQYF. CDR3 coding DNA: TGTGCCAGCAGCCAAGGGGGACATTCATCGCAGTACTTC. V gene TRBV3-1 combines with J gene TRBJ2-7; a weak D match, TRBD1 (6 bases). The V gene lost 1 base and the J gene lost 9 bases, with 13 bases spanning the gap. The CDR3 is 13 amino acids. CDR1 and CDR2 from the germline V gene are LGHDT and YNNKEL (reference sequence).

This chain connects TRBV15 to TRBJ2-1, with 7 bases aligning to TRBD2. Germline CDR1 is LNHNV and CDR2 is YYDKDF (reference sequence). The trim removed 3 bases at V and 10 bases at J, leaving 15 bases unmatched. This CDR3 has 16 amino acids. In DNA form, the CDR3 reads TGTGCCACCAGCAGCCACTGGCGGGGAGGGGATCGGGAGCAGTTCTTC. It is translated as CATSSHWRGGDREQFF.

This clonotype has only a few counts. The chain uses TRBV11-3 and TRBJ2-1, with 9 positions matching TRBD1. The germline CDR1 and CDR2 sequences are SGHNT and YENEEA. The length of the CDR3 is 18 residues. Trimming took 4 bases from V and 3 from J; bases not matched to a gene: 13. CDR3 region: CASSYSFTGTGNYNEQFF. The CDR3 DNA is TGTGCCAGCAGCTACAGCTTCACCGGGACAGGGAACTACAATGAGCAGTTCTTC. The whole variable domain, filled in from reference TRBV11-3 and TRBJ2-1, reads EAGVVQSPRYKIIEKKQPVAFWCNPISGHNTLYWYLQNLGQGPELLIRYENEEAVDDSQLPKDRFSAERLKGVDSTLKIQPAELGDSAVYLCASSYSFTGTGNYNEQFFGPGTRLTVL.

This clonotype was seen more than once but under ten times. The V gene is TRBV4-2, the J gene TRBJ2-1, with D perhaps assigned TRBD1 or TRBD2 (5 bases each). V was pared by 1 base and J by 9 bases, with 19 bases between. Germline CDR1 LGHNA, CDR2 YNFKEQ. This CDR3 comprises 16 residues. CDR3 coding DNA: TGTGCCAGCAGCCAAGCACGGGACCCCGCTTTAGGTGAGCAGTTCTTC. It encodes CASSQARDPALGEQFF.

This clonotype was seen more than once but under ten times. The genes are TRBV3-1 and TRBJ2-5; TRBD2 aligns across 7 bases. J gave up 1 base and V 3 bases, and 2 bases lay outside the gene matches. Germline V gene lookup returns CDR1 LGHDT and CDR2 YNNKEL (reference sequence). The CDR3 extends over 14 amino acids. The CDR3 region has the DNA TGTGCCAGCAGCCACGGCGGGGGCCAAGAGACCCAGTACTTC. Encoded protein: CASSHGGGQETQYF.

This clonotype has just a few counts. The CDR3 region has the DNA TGTGCCAGCAGCAGGCGGACAGGGGCTCGTGGCTACACCTTC. Its translation is CASSRRTGARGYTF. The genes are TRBV13 and TRBJ1-2; 9 nucleotides agree with TRBD1. The V gene's germline CDR1 is PRHDT and CDR2 FYEKMQ (reference sequence). This CDR3 is 14 amino acids long. The ends lost 5 bases at V and 7 bases at J; junction bases unmatched: 8.

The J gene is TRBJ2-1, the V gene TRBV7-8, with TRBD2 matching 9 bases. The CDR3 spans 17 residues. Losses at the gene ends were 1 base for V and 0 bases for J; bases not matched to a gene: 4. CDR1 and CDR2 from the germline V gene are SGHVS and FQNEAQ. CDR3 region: CASSLDHSGSSYNEQFF. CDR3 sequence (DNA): TGTGCCAGCAGCTTAGATCATAGCGGGAGCTCCTACAATGAGCAGTTCTTC.

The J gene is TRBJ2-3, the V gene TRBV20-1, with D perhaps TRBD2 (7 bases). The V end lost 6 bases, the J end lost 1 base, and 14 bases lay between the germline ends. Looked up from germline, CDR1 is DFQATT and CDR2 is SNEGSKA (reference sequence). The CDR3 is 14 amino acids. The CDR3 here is CSARRGAGTDTQYF. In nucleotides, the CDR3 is TGCAGTGCCCGCCGGGGGGCGGGCACAGATACGCAGTATTTT.

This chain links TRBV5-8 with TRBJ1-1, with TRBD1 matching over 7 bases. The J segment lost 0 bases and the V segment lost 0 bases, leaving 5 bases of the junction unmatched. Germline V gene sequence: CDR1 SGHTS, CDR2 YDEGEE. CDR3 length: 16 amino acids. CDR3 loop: CASSLVWDSLNTEAFF. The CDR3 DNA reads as TGTGCCAGCAGCTTGGTTTGGGACAGTCTGAACACTGAAGCTTTCTTT.

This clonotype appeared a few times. CDR3 sequence (DNA): TGTGCCATCCGATCCAGGACAAACAGTAGCACAGATACGCAGTATTTT. It yields the protein CAIRSRTNSSTDTQYF. The chain carries TRBV10-3 and TRBJ2-3, with D tentatively TRBD1 (5 bases). This CDR3 has 16 residues. Trimming stripped 8 bases from V and 0 bases from J, with 18 bases between. Germline values: CDR1 ENHRY, CDR2 SYGVKD.

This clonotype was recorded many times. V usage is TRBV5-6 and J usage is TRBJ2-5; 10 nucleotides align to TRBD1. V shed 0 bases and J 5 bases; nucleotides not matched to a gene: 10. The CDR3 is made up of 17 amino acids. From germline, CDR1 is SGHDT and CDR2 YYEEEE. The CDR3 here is CASSLGWDDRGHETQYF. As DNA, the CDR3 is TGTGCCAGCAGCTTGGGATGGGACGACAGGGGGCACGAGACCCAGTACTTC. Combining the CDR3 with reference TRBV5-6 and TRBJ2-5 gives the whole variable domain DAGVTQSPTHLIKTRGQQVTLRCSPKSGHDTVSWYQQALGQGPQFIFQYYEEEERQRGNFPDRFSGHQFPNYSSELNVNALLLGDSALYLCASSLGWDDRGHETQYFGPGTRLLVL.

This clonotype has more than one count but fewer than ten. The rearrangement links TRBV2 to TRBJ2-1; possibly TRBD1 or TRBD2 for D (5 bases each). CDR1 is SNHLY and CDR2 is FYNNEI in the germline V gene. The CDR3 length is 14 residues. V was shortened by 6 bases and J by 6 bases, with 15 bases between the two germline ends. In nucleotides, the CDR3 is TGTGCCAGCAGGCCCGGGACCGCGAGCAATGAGCAGTTCTTC. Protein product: CASRPGTASNEQFF.

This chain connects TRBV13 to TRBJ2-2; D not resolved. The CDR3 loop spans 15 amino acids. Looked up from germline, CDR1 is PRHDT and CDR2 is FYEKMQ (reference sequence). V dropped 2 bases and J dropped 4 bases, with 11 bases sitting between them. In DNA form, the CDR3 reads TGTGCCAGCAGCTTATTAGGAAGTGGCACCGGGGAGCTGTTTTTT. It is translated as CASSLLGSGTGELFF. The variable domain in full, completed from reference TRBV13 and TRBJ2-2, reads AAGVIQSPRHLIKEKRETATLKCYPIPRHDTVYWYQQGPGQDPQFLISFYEKMQSDKGSIPDRFSAQQFSDYHSELNMSSLELGDSALYFCASSLLGSGTGELFFGEGSRLTVL.

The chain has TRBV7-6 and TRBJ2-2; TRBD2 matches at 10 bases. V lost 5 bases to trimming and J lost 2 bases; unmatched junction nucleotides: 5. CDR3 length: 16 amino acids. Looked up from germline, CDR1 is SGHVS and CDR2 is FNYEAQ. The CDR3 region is CASSLLAGGNTGELFF. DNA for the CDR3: TGTGCCAGCAGCCTATTAGCGGGGGGAAACACCGGGGAGCTGTTTTTT.

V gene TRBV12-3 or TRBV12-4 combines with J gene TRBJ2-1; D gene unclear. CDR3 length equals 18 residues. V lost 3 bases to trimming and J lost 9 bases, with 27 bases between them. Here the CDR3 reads CASSFPSSLGRLDGEQFF. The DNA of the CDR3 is TGTGCCAGCAGTTTCCCGAGCAGCCTCGGAAGGCTCGACGGTGAGCAGTTCTTC.

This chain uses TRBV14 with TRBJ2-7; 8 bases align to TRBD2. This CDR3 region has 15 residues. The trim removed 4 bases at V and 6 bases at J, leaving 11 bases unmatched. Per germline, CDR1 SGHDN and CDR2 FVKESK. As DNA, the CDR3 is TGTGCCAGCAGCCGCTATAGCGGGACTTTCTCCGAGCAGTACTTC. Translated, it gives CASSRYSGTFSEQYF.

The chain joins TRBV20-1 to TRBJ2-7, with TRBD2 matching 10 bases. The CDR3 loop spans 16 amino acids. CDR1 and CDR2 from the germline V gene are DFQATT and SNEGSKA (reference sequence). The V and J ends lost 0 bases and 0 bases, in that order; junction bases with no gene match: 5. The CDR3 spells CSARDLQRGGSYEQYF. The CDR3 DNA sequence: TGCAGTGCTAGAGATCTGCAGCGGGGGGGCTCCTACGAGCAGTACTTC.

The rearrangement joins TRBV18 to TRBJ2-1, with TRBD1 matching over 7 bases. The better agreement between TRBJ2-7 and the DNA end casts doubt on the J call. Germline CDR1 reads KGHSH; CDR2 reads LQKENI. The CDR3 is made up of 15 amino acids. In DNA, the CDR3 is TGTGCCAGCTCACTTCGACAGGGATCCTACAATGAGCAGTACTTC. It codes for CASSLRQGSYNEQYF.

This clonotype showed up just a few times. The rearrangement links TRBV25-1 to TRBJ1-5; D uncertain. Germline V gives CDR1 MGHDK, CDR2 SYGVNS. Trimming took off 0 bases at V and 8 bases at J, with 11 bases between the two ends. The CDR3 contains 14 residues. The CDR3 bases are TGTGCCAGCAGTGAATATGGTGACGGTGAGCCCCAGCATTTT. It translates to CASSEYGDGEPQHF.

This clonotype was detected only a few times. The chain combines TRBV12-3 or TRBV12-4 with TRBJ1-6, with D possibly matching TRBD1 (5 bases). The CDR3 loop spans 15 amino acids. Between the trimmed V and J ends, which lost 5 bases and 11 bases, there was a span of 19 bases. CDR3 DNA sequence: TGTGCCAGCAGTAGGACCATGGCAGAGGGGCCACCCCTCCACTTT. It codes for CASSRTMAEGPPLHF.

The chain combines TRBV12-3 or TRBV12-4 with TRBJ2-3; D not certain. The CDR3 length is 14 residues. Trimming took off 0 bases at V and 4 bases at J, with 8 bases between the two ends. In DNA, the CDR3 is TGTGCCAGCAGTTTAGCGCCAAGATCAGATACGCAGTATTTT. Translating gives CASSLAPRSDTQYF.

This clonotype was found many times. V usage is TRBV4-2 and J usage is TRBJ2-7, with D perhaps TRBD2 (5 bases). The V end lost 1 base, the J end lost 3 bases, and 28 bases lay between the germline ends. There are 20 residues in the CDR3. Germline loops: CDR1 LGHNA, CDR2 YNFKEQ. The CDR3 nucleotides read TGTGCCAGCAGCCAAGTAATCCTGGGAGTCGGGGTGGAGAGAGGCTACGAGCAGTACTTC. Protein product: CASSQVILGVGVERGYEQYF.